The 7 T cell receptor beta chains below were found in one sample sequenced in a study of blood T cell repertoires in COVID-19. Some clones are missing from TCRdb's copy, which holds only in-frame ones; the method was immunoSEQ multiplex PCR. The sample holds 170,000 or so clones; approximately 84% are singletons and the top ten take 11% to 15%. The specimen was peripheral blood. All receptors come from a man aged 18 to 29 with active or convalescent COVID-19.

This clone was recorded only once. V and J are TRBV6-6 and TRBJ2-3, with 7 bases fitting TRBD2. The germline V gene has CDR1 MNHNY and CDR2 SVGAGI (reference sequence). With V trimmed by 5 bases and J by 4 bases, 15 bases remained unmatched. This CDR3 region has 17 residues. This CDR3 reads CASSLRGILVASDTQYF. The CDR3 bases are TGTGCCAGCAGTCTGCGGGGGATCCTAGTAGCTTCAGATACGCAGTATTTT.

J is TRBJ2-7 and V is TRBV3-1 (or the pseudogene TRBV3-2), with TRBD1 matching 7 bases. CDR3 length: 14 amino acids. CDR1 is LGHDT, CDR2 YNNKEL, per germline (reference sequence). V shed 4 bases, J shed 4 bases, and the junction held 7 bases outside the gene matches. The CDR3 is CASSPWDSLYEQYF. The CDR3 DNA reads TGTGCCAGCAGCCCCTGGGACAGTTTATACGAGCAGTACTTC.

The chain combines TRBV28 with TRBJ2-5, with 7 bases aligning to TRBD1. The CDR3 extends over 15 amino acids. Trimming took 3 bases from V and 2 from J; bases not matched to a gene: 6. Per germline, CDR1 MDHEN and CDR2 SYDVKM. Here the CDR3 reads CASSFVGTEQETQYF. As DNA, the CDR3 is TGTGCCAGCAGTTTCGTTGGGACAGAACAAGAGACCCAGTACTTC.

The V call is TRBV5-6, the J call TRBJ2-1; 9 bases align to TRBD2. The CDR3 loop spans 18 amino acids. Per the germline V gene, CDR1 is SGHDT and CDR2 is YYEEEE. The V segment lost 0 bases and the J segment 5 bases; nucleotides outside the gene matches: 12. As DNA, the CDR3 is TGTGCCAGCAGCTTGGTGATCGATACTAGCGGGTCTGACAATGAGCAGTTCTTC. It specifies CASSLVIDTSGSDNEQFF.

The chain recombines TRBV7-3 with TRBJ2-1; D remains unclear. Germline V CDR1 and CDR2: SGHTA, FQGTGA. V lost 3 bases, J lost 1 base, and 13 bases lay in between. The CDR3 consists of 16 residues. The CDR3 nucleotides are TGTGCCAGCAGCTTTGACTCCTTTCGGTCCTACAATGAGCAGTTCTTC. It yields the protein CASSFDSFRSYNEQFF.

The DNA of the CDR3 is TGTGCCAGCCGAGACAGGTTCTACGAGCAGTACTTC. Its protein is CASRDRFYEQYF. The chain joins TRBV27 to TRBJ2-7, with a tentative D call TRBD1 (6 bases). From germline, CDR1 is MNHEY and CDR2 SMNVEV (reference sequence). The CDR3 runs 12 residues. V lost 8 bases and J 3 bases, leaving 11 bases between the germline ends.

J is TRBJ1-6 and V is TRBV30; 10 bases fit TRBD1. Trimming at V came to 6 bases and at J to 0 bases, leaving 2 bases not matched to a gene. Germline CDR1 is GTSNPN and CDR2 is SVGIG (reference sequence). The CDR3 sequence is 15 residues long. The CDR3 reads CACGTGDSYNSPLHF. In DNA, the CDR3 is TGTGCCTGCGGGACAGGGGACTCCTATAATTCACCCCTCCACTTT.